The source of this T cell receptor beta chain is a study of blood T cell repertoires in COVID-19. Across the study: Some COVID-19 samples were acute and others convalescent; all came from the United States, Italy and Spain. The analysed material was cDNA or gDNA that came from T cells, B-cell-depleted T cells, or PBMCs.

Germline lookup yields CDR1 LNHDA and CDR2 SQIVND (reference sequence). Trimming cost V 7 bases and J 12 bases; bases outside gene matches: 8. CDR3 length: 12 amino acids. Authors' processing steps: Nucleated cell number was recorded as an estimate derived from reference gene primer amplification. This table comes from immunoSEQ multiplex PCR, and its TCRdb copy is limited to in-frame clones, with some not included. That table supplies the V and J calls and clone size; D and trimming were determined from the DNA. The table records some 260,000 clones, roughly 84% of them present only once. This clone appeared many times.

What was sequenced was peripheral blood. The chain joins TRBV19 to TRBJ1-4; 7 bases line up with TRBD1. The origin of this receptor is a woman between 18 and 30 years old with acute or convalescent COVID-19. CDR3: CASTRRTGELFF. The CDR3 DNA reads as TGTGCCAGTACCAGAAGAACAGGGGAACTGTTTTTT.